This is a list of T cell receptor beta chains from one sample in a study of blood T cell repertoires in COVID-19. Assay used: immunoSEQ multiplex PCR; TCRdb lists only in-frame clones, some missing. The table shows about 140,000 clones, with about nine tenths occurring only once. Input material: peripheral blood. These receptors all come from a man aged 45 to 65 with active or convalescent COVID-19. CDR3s include the opening cysteine and the closing phenylalanine or tryptophan. Each record gives: J gene, V gene, clone size, D gene, CDR3 protein, CDR3 DNA. A D gene is named only where the DNA matches it firmly. Expanded clones get a size class; other rows say once, few or many, or leave the size out.

TRBJ2-3 TRBV12-3/TRBV12-4 NA NA CASSLAASDTQYF TGTGCCAGCAGCTTGGCCGCCTCAGATACGCAGTATTTT
TRBJ1-1 TRBV28 NA NA CASSFGGLNTEAFF TGTGCCAGCAGTTTTGGGGGCCTGAACACTGAAGCTTTCTTT
TRBJ2-7 TRBV28 NA TRBD1 CASSLRDRASHEQYF TGTGCCAGCAGCCTCCGGGACAGGGCTTCTCACGAGCAGTACTTC
TRBJ2-7 TRBV7-9 NA NA CASSSAQRSYEQYF TGTGCCAGCAGCTCAGCCCAGCGCTCCTACGAGCAGTACTTC
TRBJ1-4 TRBV2 few NA CASSLTAPANEKLFF TGTGCCAGCAGTCTGACAGCGCCAGCTAATGAAAAACTGTTTTTT
TRBJ2-2 TRBV6-5 NA NA CASNTGTPFTGELFF TGTGCCAGCAACACCGGGACTCCGTTCACCGGGGAGCTGTTTTTT
TRBJ2-7 TRBV6-1 NA NA CASTDAGTGSTYEQYF TGTGCCAGCACTGACGCCGGGACCGGGAGCACCTACGAGCAGTACTTC
TRBJ1-5 TRBV27 NA NA CASSITAHSNQPQHF TGTGCCAGCAGCATAACAGCTCATAGCAATCAGCCCCAGCATTTT
TRBJ2-2 TRBV7-2 NA NA CASSLLATGELFF TGTGCCAGCAGCCTGCTAGCGACCGGGGAGCTGTTTTTT
TRBJ1-3 TRBV6-5 NA NA CASRTTLSSGNTIYF TGTGCCAGCAGGACTACCCTGAGCTCTGGAAACACCATATATTTT
TRBJ2-4 TRBV11-2 NA NA CASSSYGTPDVNIQYF TGTGCCAGCAGCTCATACGGGACACCTGACGTAAACATTCAGTACTTC
TRBJ2-2 TRBV10-1 NA NA CASSDRRGAGTGELFF TGCGCCAGCAGTGACCGGAGGGGTGCGGGCACCGGGGAGCTGTTTTTT
TRBJ2-1 TRBV10-3 NA TRBD2 CAIRRTSGTRDNEQFF TGTGCCATCAGACGGACTAGCGGGACTAGGGACAATGAGCAGTTCTTC
TRBJ1-5 TRBV27 NA NA CASRRLLGVGQPQHF TGTGCCAGCAGAAGACTCCTAGGGGTTGGTCAGCCCCAGCATTTT
TRBJ1-5 TRBV10-2 NA NA CASSDYDQPQHF TGCGCCAGCAGTGACTACGATCAGCCCCAGCATTTT
TRBJ1-5 TRBV6-4 NA TRBD1 CASSDLGTGNSNQPQHF TGTGCCAGCAGTGATCTCGGGACAGGTAATAGCAATCAGCCCCAGCATTTT
TRBJ2-7 TRBV5-1 NA TRBD1 CASSIRTGTYEQYF TGCGCCAGCAGCATCCGGACAGGGACCTACGAGCAGTACTTC
TRBJ1-5 TRBV6-1 NA NA CASSEAWTATNQPQHF TGTGCCAGCAGTGAAGCTTGGACAGCCACCAATCAGCCCCAGCATTTT
TRBJ2-2 TRBV24-1 NA TRBD1 CATSDRQGARTGELFF TGTGCCACCAGTGACAGACAGGGGGCGCGTACCGGGGAGCTGTTTTTT
TRBJ1-5 TRBV7-9 NA NA CASSHVGQPHQPQHF TGTGCCAGCAGCCATGTAGGACAGCCACATCAGCCCCAGCATTTT
TRBJ1-4 TRBV5-4 NA TRBD1 CASSSAGTGNEKLFF TGTGCCAGCAGCTCCGCCGGGACAGGGAATGAAAAACTGTTTTTT
TRBJ1-4 TRBV27 NA TRBD1 CASSNGRGQEKLFF TGTGCCAGCAGCAACGGCAGGGGGCAGGAAAAACTGTTTTTT
TRBJ2-1 TRBV29-1 few NA CSVVSAYYNEQFF TGCAGCGTTGTCAGCGCTTACTACAATGAGCAGTTCTTC
TRBJ2-7 TRBV4-2 NA TRBD1 CASSQDSGQEFYEQYF TGTGCCAGCAGCCAAGATTCCGGACAGGAGTTCTACGAGCAGTACTTC
TRBJ2-7 TRBV7-9 once TRBD2 CASSSRGGREDEQYF TGTGCCAGCAGCTCGCGCGGCGGGAGGGAGGACGAGCAGTACTTC
TRBJ2-1 TRBV4-1 few TRBD2 CASSQEGVRASGEQFF TGCGCCAGCAGCCAAGAAGGTGTACGGGCTAGCGGTGAGCAGTTCTTC
TRBJ1-2 TRBV29-1 medium-sized NA CSVKVGSSSEGYTF TGCAGCGTGAAAGTGGGGAGTTCGTCGGAGGGCTACACCTTC
TRBJ1-3 TRBV12-3/TRBV12-4 NA NA CASSSDRGNTIYF TGTGCCAGCAGTTCGGACAGAGGAAACACCATATATTTT
TRBJ1-4 TRBV6-5 NA TRBD1 CASSSPRDSNEKLFF TGTGCCAGCAGCTCCCCTAGGGACAGTAATGAAAAACTGTTTTTT
TRBJ2-1 TRBV5-4 NA TRBD1 CASSPGQSGTYNEQFF TGTGCCAGCAGCCCGGGACAGTCAGGCACCTACAATGAGCAGTTCTTC
TRBJ1-2 TRBV2 NA TRBD1 CASRYRQGVDGYTF TGTGCCAGCAGATACCGACAGGGCGTCGATGGCTACACCTTC
TRBJ2-3 TRBV19 NA TRBD1 CASSPGQLTDTQYF TGTGCCAGTAGCCCGGGACAGCTCACAGATACGCAGTATTTT
TRBJ1-6 TRBV7-2 NA NA CASSLSAGRDNSPLHF TGTGCCAGCAGCTTATCGGCAGGGAGGGATAATTCACCCCTCCACTTT
TRBJ2-3 TRBV19 once TRBD2 CASSIKTLAGSTDTQYF TGTGCCAGTAGTATCAAGACACTAGCGGGAAGCACAGATACGCAGTATTTT
TRBJ1-6 TRBV3-1/TRBV3-2 NA NA CASSQDFSNSPLHF TGTGCCAGCAGCCAAGACTTCAGTAATTCACCCCTCCACTTT
TRBJ2-4 TRBV18 NA NA CASSPPGENIQYF TGTGCCAGCTCTCCTCCGGGGGAAAACATTCAGTACTTC
TRBJ1-3 TRBV6-5 NA NA CASSYDSSGNTIYF TGTGCCAGCAGTTATGACAGCTCTGGAAACACCATATATTTT
TRBJ1-6 TRBV18 NA TRBD1 CASSPSQGDNSPLHF TGTGCCAGCTCCCCGTCGCAGGGGGATAATTCACCCCTCCACTTT
TRBJ1-1 TRBV21-1 NA NA CASSKAKGGGVVTEAFF TGTGCCAGCAGCAAAGCTAAAGGGGGTGGTGTCGTCACTGAAGCTTTCTTT
TRBJ2-1 TRBV6-5 NA TRBD2 CASSYSKDGRAKFF TGTGCCAGCAGTTACTCGAAGGACGGGAGGGCCAAGTTCTTC
TRBJ1-3 TRBV13 NA TRBD1 CASSLGDRTLSGNTIYF TGTGCCAGCAGCTTAGGGGACAGGACCCTCTCTGGAAACACCATATATTTT
TRBJ2-3 TRBV9 NA TRBD2 CASSHFSGRAEDTQYF TGTGCCAGCAGCCATTTTAGCGGGAGGGCCGAAGATACGCAGTATTTT
TRBJ2-1 TRBV9 few TRBD2 CASSDGTSGSYEQFF TGTGCCAGCAGCGATGGGACTAGCGGGAGCTATGAGCAGTTCTTC
TRBJ2-3 TRBV19 NA NA CASRIAERGDTQYF TGTGCCAGTAGGATAGCGGAGAGGGGGGATACGCAGTATTTT
TRBJ1-6 TRBV27 NA NA CASSLSARASPLHF TGTGCCAGCAGTTTATCGGCCAGGGCTTCACCCCTCCACTTT
TRBJ1-5 TRBV2 NA TRBD1 CASSLTGRQPQHF TGTGCCAGCAGCCTGACAGGGCGGCAGCCCCAGCATTTT
TRBJ1-6 TRBV6-5 NA NA CASSYSQGNSPLHF TGTGCCAGCAGTTACTCCCAGGGCAATTCACCCCTCCACTTT